Described below is a single T cell receptor (beta chain) sequence and its context. The entry originates in a study of blood T cell repertoires in COVID-19. Method: immunoSEQ multiplex PCR; TCRdb's copy keeps in-frame clones and lacks some. The sample gives tens of thousands of clones, roughly 80% of which show up once; 18% is in the top ten. V lost 1 base, J lost 1 base, and 7 bases lay in between. The germline V gene encodes CDR1 GTSNPN and CDR2 SVGIG (reference sequence). The CDR3 loop spans 13 amino acids. The sequencing sample was made of peripheral blood. This chain uses TRBV30 with TRBJ1-1; the D gene is possibly TRBD1 (5 bases). This TCR derives from a man in his 70s who had recovered from COVID-19. CDR3 region: CAWSARANTEAFF. CDR3 DNA sequence: TGTGCCTGGAGTGCCAGGGCGAACACTGAAGCTTTCTTT.